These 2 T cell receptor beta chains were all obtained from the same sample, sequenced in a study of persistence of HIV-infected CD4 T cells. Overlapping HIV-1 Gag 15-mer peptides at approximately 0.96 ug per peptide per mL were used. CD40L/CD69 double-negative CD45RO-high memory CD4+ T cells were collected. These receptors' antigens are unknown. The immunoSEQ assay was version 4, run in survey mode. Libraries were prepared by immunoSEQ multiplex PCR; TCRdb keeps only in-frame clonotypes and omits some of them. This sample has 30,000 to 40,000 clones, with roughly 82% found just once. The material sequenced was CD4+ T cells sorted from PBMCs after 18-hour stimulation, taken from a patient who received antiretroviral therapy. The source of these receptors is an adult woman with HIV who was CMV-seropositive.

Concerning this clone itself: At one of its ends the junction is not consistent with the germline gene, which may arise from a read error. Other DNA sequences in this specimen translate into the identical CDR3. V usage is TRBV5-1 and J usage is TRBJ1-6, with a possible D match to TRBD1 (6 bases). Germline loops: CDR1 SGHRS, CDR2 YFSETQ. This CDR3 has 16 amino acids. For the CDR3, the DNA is TGCGCCAGCAGCTTGAGGGGGAGCTCCTATAATTCACCCCTCCATTTT. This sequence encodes CASSLRGSSYNSPLHF.

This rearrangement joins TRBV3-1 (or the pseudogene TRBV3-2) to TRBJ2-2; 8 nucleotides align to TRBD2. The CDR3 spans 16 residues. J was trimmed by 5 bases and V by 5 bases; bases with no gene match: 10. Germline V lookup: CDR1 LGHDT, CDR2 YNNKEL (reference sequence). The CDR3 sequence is CASSYAPGLGTGELFF. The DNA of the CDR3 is TGTGCCAGCAGCTACGCCCCGGGACTAGGGACCGGGGAGCTGTTTTTT.